Below, 32 T cell receptor beta chains from the same sample are listed, as sequenced in a study of T cell repertoires in cytomegalovirus infection. TCRdb recomputed calls from the reads with MiXCR, one row per CDR3 protein. The table has over 300,000 distinct CDR3 sequences, approximately 9.5% seen once. Sequencing was performed on PBMCs. The receptors were sampled from a human donor in good health (CMV status not recorded). Some clones in this sample may be carry-over from other donors' samples.

V is TRBV20-1 and J is TRBJ2-7; 7 bases line up with TRBD2. The V segment lost 4 bases and the J segment 2 bases; nucleotides outside the gene matches: 8. This CDR3 has 14 amino acids. Germline V gene lookup returns CDR1 DFQATT and CDR2 SNEGSKA (reference sequence). In DNA, the CDR3 is TGCAGTGCTACCCCTGCGGGAGCGACCTACGAGCAGTACTTC. This encodes CSATPAGATYEQYF.

This sequence joins TRBV2 and TRBJ2-5, with TRBD2 as a possible D gene (6 bases). V gave up 7 bases and J gave up 2 bases, with 17 bases separating them. The CDR3 consists of 15 residues. Germline CDR1 SNHLY, CDR2 FYNNEI. CDR3 amino acids: CASTRRWTNQETQYF. In DNA form, the CDR3 reads TGTGCCAGCACCCGCCGGTGGACTAATCAAGAGACCCAGTACTTC.

This clonotype showed up many times. The rearrangement links TRBV7-9 to TRBJ1-4, with D possibly TRBD1 on 5 matching bases. Germline V gives CDR1 SEHNR, CDR2 FQNEAQ (reference sequence). The CDR3 length is 16 residues. V was cut by 7 bases and J by 7 bases, with 22 bases left in between. The CDR3 nucleotides read TGTGCCAGCACCCCCCCCGGGACGGGGAGCGGTGAAAAACTGTTTTTT. It codes for CASTPPGTGSGEKLFF.

This clonotype came up a few times. DNA for the CDR3: TGTGCCAGCAGTACAATAGACAGGGGCAATCAGCCCCAGCATTTT. It encodes CASSTIDRGNQPQHF. The chain combines TRBV12-3 or TRBV12-4 with TRBJ1-5, with TRBD1 identical over 7 bases. V shed 5 bases, J shed 2 bases, and the junction held 6 bases outside the gene matches. The CDR3 consists of 15 residues.

This clonotype occurred many times. This chain links TRBV7-2 with TRBJ2-6; 11 bases are shared with TRBD1. Trimming took 0 bases from V and 0 from J; bases not matched to a gene: 7. Germline V lookup: CDR1 SGHTA, CDR2 FQGNSA. The CDR3 contains 20 residues. Written as DNA, the CDR3 is TGTGCCAGCAGCTTAGCCCGCCGGGACAGGGGGTTCTCTGGGGCCAACGTCCTGACTTTC. The encoded protein is CASSLARRDRGFSGANVLTF.

In its sample, this clonotype was seen many times. CDR3 region: CASSLNLPGNQPQHF. The DNA for the CDR3 is TGTGCCAGCAGCTTAAATTTACCGGGGAATCAGCCCCAGCATTTT. The chain links TRBV7-8 to TRBJ1-5; unclear D gene. CDR1 is SGHVS, CDR2 FQNEAQ, per germline. This CDR3 spans 15 amino acids. Trimming stripped 2 bases from V and 4 bases from J, with 12 bases between.

This clonotype was counted between two and nine times. The V and J genes are TRBV4-3 and TRBJ2-1; D may be TRBD2 (6 bases). The germline CDR1 and CDR2 sequences are LGHNA and YSLEER. The CDR3 has 16 amino acids. Trimming took off 0 bases at V and 4 bases at J, with 13 bases between the two ends. In nucleotides, the CDR3 is TGCGCCAGCAGCCAAGATAAGGTCGGGGGATACAATGAGCAGTTCTTC. It encodes CASSQDKVGGYNEQFF.

The chain recombines TRBV7-2 with TRBJ2-7; D perhaps matches TRBD2 (7 bases). The CDR3 sequence is 14 residues long. Germline V gene sequence: CDR1 SGHTA, CDR2 FQGNSA. Trimming left V 6 bases short and J 4 bases short, with 16 bases between. This CDR3 is CASSSRGRGYEQYF. The CDR3 bases are TGTGCCAGCAGTTCAAGGGGGAGGGGTTACGAGCAGTACTTC.

This clonotype has just a few counts. The rearrangement links TRBV2 to TRBJ1-2; 9 bases fit TRBD1. Per germline, CDR1 SNHLY and CDR2 FYNNEI. The V gene end was trimmed by 7 bases and the J gene end by 10 bases; junction bases not matched to a gene: 16. CDR3 length: 15 amino acids. CDR3 protein: CASNLKTGGSSFYTF. The CDR3 region has the DNA TGTGCCAGCAACTTAAAAACAGGGGGCAGTAGTTTCTACACCTTC.

This rearrangement joins TRBV2 to TRBJ2-7, with TRBD1 matching 12 bases. The germline gives CDR1 SNHLY, CDR2 FYNNEI. Trimming took 3 bases from V and 4 from J; bases not matched to a gene: 4. CDR3 length: 15 residues. The CDR3 nucleotides are TGTGCCAGCAGTGAGGGGACAGGGGGCCCGTACGAGCAGTACTTC. As protein: CASSEGTGGPYEQYF.

This clonotype was observed a few times. The CDR3 loop is CASSTDRPQETQYF. DNA of the CDR3: TGTGCCAGCAGTACAGACAGACCTCAAGAGACCCAGTACTTC. The rearrangement links TRBV2 to TRBJ2-5; possible D gene TRBD1, 5 bases. CDR3 length: 14 residues. V was shortened by 5 bases and J by 2 bases, with 12 bases between the two germline ends. The germline CDR1 and CDR2 sequences are SNHLY and FYNNEI. The full variable domain, its missing parts supplied by reference TRBV2 and TRBJ2-5, is EPEVTQTPSHQVTQMGQEVILRCVPISNHLYFYWYRQILGQKVEFLVSFYNNEISEKSEIFDDQFSVERPDGSNFTLKIRSTKLEDSAMYFCASSTDRPQETQYFGPGTRLLVL.

The CDR3 bases are TGTGCCAGCAGTTTCCCAAGCCGAGGGCAGGGGTCCTTCTACGAGCAGTACTTC. As protein: CASSFPSRGQGSFYEQYF. V usage is TRBV28 and J usage is TRBJ2-7, with TRBD1 as a possible D gene (6 bases). Germline V gives CDR1 MDHEN, CDR2 SYDVKM. V lost 3 bases and J lost 3, with 24 bases in between. CDR3 length: 18 amino acids.

This clonotype appeared many times. The chain combines TRBV7-6 with TRBJ1-2; possible D gene TRBD1, 6 bases. This CDR3 spans 15 amino acids. With 3 bases removed from V and 2 bases from J, the gap between germline ends came to 13 bases. From germline, CDR1 is SGHVS and CDR2 FNYEAQ. The CDR3 is CASSFGTRQNYGYTF. CDR3 in DNA: TGTGCCAGCAGCTTCGGGACACGACAAAACTATGGCTACACCTTC.

This clonotype was detected a few times. The chain recombines TRBV12-3 or TRBV12-4 with TRBJ2-1; 7 nucleotides match TRBD2. The CDR3 totals 14 residues. The V gene end was trimmed by 6 bases and the J gene end by 6 bases; junction bases not matched to a gene: 8. CDR3 nucleotides: TGTGCCAGCAGGGTCTCAGGGAGGGGCAATGAGCAGTTCTTC. Protein product: CASRVSGRGNEQFF.

The genes are TRBV28 and TRBJ1-4; unclear D gene. The CDR3 totals 11 residues. Trimming stripped 6 bases from V and 8 bases from J, with 7 bases between. Germline V CDR1 and CDR2: MDHEN, SYDVKM. In DNA, the CDR3 is TGTGCCAGCAGGCGAGGGGAAAAACTGTTTTTT. It translates to CASRRGEKLFF.

This clonotype was recorded at least ten times. The chain couples TRBV7-2 to TRBJ2-7; TRBD1 matches at 9 bases. V lost 5 bases to trimming and J lost 6 bases; unmatched junction nucleotides: 14. CDR3 length: 16 amino acids. Germline CDR1 is SGHTA and CDR2 is FQGNSA. For the CDR3, the DNA is TGTGCCAGCAGCCTCCCGCTAGGGACAGGGAACGGCGAGCAGTACTTC. Protein: CASSLPLGTGNGEQYF.

In its sample, this clonotype was seen many times. As DNA, the CDR3 is TGTGCCAGCAGCTGGGGGCCCCTAGCGAGAAGCTCCTACGAGCAGTACTTC. Protein: CASSWGPLARSSYEQYF. The gene calls are TRBV7-2 and TRBJ2-7; either TRBD1 or TRBD2 may fit D (6 bases each). The germline gives CDR1 SGHTA, CDR2 FQGNSA. V was shortened by 4 bases and J by 0 bases, with 19 bases between the two germline ends. CDR3 length equals 17 residues.

The rearrangement joins TRBV5-4 to TRBJ2-5; D is perhaps TRBD1 (6 bases). Germline CDR1 is SGHNT and CDR2 is YYREEE (reference sequence). CDR3 length: 16 residues. The V end lost 4 bases, the J end lost 0 bases, and 16 bases lay between the germline ends. The CDR3 sequence: CASSLKLGTNQETQYF. CDR3 coding DNA: TGTGCCAGCAGCCTGAAACTCGGGACAAACCAAGAGACCCAGTACTTC.

This clonotype was seen repeatedly, ten times or more. The chain combines TRBV7-2 with TRBJ2-2; 9 positions agree with TRBD2. There are 15 residues in the CDR3. In germline, CDR1 is SGHTA, CDR2 FQGNSA. The trim removed 7 bases at V and 6 bases at J, leaving 9 bases unmatched. The chain's CDR3 is CASTQTSGWSGELFF. The CDR3 DNA is TGTGCCAGCACCCAGACTAGCGGATGGTCCGGGGAGCTGTTTTTT.

This clonotype was counted many times. The rearrangement uses TRBV7-2 and TRBJ2-3, with D perhaps matching TRBD1 (5 bases). V lost 4 bases and J 8 bases, leaving 16 bases between the germline ends. Germline V lookup: CDR1 SGHTA, CDR2 FQGNSA. The CDR3 contains 14 residues. The CDR3 loop is CASSSGPGRGTQYF. Written as DNA, the CDR3 is TGTGCCAGCAGCTCCGGGCCCGGAAGGGGTACGCAGTATTTT. Combining the CDR3 with reference TRBV7-2 and TRBJ2-3 gives the whole variable domain GAGVSQSPSNKVTEKGKDVELRCDPISGHTALYWYRQSLGQGLEFLIYFQGNSAPDKSGLPSDRFSAERTGGSVSTLTIQRTQQEDSAVYLCASSSGPGRGTQYFGPGTRLTVL.

This clonotype showed up many times. The J gene is TRBJ1-4, the V gene TRBV6-1, with D possibly matching TRBD1 (5 bases). V dropped 6 bases and J dropped 7 bases, with 18 bases sitting between them. The germline CDR1 and CDR2 sequences are MNHNS and SASEGT. The CDR3 contains 15 residues. CDR3 sequence (DNA): TGTGCCAGCAGCCCCGGGCAGGGAGGGATTGAAAAACTGTTTTTT. This gives the protein CASSPGQGGIEKLFF.

The V gene is TRBV24-1, the J gene TRBJ2-3; D may be TRBD1 or TRBD2 (5 bases each). Germline loops: CDR1 KGHDR, CDR2 SFDVKD. Trimming pared 1 base from V and 2 bases from J, leaving 15 bases between. The CDR3 is made up of 17 amino acids. In DNA form, the CDR3 reads TGTGCCACCAGTGATTTCGAAGTATGGGGACCCACAGATACGCAGTATTTT. Protein: CATSDFEVWGPTDTQYF.

This chain uses TRBV28 with TRBJ1-2, with no clear D. The CDR3 has 12 amino acids. CDR1 MDHEN and CDR2 SYDVKM come from the germline V gene. V was cut by 6 bases and J by 9 bases, with 14 bases left in between. For the CDR3, the DNA is TGTGCCAGCAGGACGGACGGGTATCGCTACACCTTC. It encodes CASRTDGYRYTF.

The chain is built from TRBV6-1 and TRBJ2-2; 8 bases match TRBD2. Germline trimming cut 6 bases from V and 7 bases from J; bases unmatched to any gene: 7. Germline V gene sequence: CDR1 MNHNS, CDR2 SASEGT. This CDR3 contains 14 residues. CDR3 sequence: CASRDSGTSGELFF. Here the CDR3 DNA reads TGTGCCAGCAGAGATTCCGGGACTAGCGGGGAGCTGTTTTTT.

The rearrangement uses TRBV12-5 and TRBJ2-2; 11 nucleotides line up with TRBD1. The V segment lost 3 bases and the J segment 1 base; nucleotides outside the gene matches: 7. The CDR3 totals 18 residues. Germline-derived CDR1 and CDR2 are LGHNT and FRNRAP. The CDR3 protein is CASGFWTGGLRNTGELFF. The CDR3 nucleotides read TGTGCTAGTGGTTTTTGGACAGGGGGCCTGCGGAACACCGGGGAGCTGTTTTTT. The full variable domain, rest sourced from reference TRBV12-5 and TRBJ2-2, is DARVTQTPRHKVTEMGQEVTMRCQPILGHNTVFWYRQTMMQGLELLAYFRNRAPLDDSGMPKDRFSAEMPDATLATLKIQPSEPRDSAVYFCASGFWTGGLRNTGELFFGEGSRLTVL.

This clonotype was recorded at least ten times. The rearrangement links TRBV7-2 to TRBJ2-3; TRBD2 aligns across 8 bases. CDR3 length equals 16 residues. The V gene end was trimmed by 1 base and the J gene end by 1 base; junction bases not matched to a gene: 4. The germline V gene has CDR1 SGHTA and CDR2 FQGNSA. CDR3 bases: TGTGCCAGCAGCTTAGTAGGGACTAGTCGCACAGATACGCAGTATTTT. The encoded protein is CASSLVGTSRTDTQYF.

This clonotype came up many times. The chain couples TRBV7-2 to TRBJ2-3; no clear D. V was trimmed by 1 base and J by 5 bases, leaving 10 bases between them. This CDR3 region has 14 residues. The germline V gene has CDR1 SGHTA and CDR2 FQGNSA. As DNA, the CDR3 is TGTGCCAGCAGCTTAGGGTTGTCAGGAGATACGCAGTATTTT. This sequence encodes CASSLGLSGDTQYF.

This clonotype was observed a few times. This sequence joins TRBV20-1 and TRBJ1-1, with 7 nucleotides matching TRBD1. Trimming took 8 bases from V and 6 from J; bases not matched to a gene: 12. In germline, CDR1 is DFQATT, CDR2 SNEGSKA (reference sequence). This CDR3 has 13 residues. CDR3 amino acids: CSRRRQGRSEAFF. In DNA, the CDR3 is TGCAGTAGACGCAGACAGGGTCGGTCTGAAGCTTTCTTT.

This clonotype has a count of ten or more. The chain links TRBV7-2 to TRBJ2-1; D may correspond to TRBD1 or TRBD2 (6 bases each). Germline lookup yields CDR1 SGHTA and CDR2 FQGNSA. CDR3 length: 17 amino acids. Deletions cut 5 bases from V and 0 bases from J, with 17 bases between. CDR3 loop: CASSLPKGGVSYNEQFF. Here the CDR3 DNA reads TGTGCCAGCAGCCTCCCCAAGGGGGGAGTCTCCTACAATGAGCAGTTCTTC.

The sample holds many counts of this clonotype. The J gene is TRBJ2-1, the V gene TRBV7-2, with a possible D match to TRBD1 (5 bases). CDR3 length: 14 residues. V was cut by 1 base and J by 5 bases, with 9 bases left in between. Germline loops: CDR1 SGHTA, CDR2 FQGNSA. CDR3 bases: TGTGCCAGCAGCTTAGGACAGAAAAACAATGAGCAGTTCTTC. This translates into CASSLGQKNNEQFF.

The chain recombines TRBV6-2 or TRBV6-3 with TRBJ2-3; 7 positions match TRBD2. This CDR3 contains 13 residues. V lost 6 bases, J lost 5 bases, and 5 bases stayed unmatched. CDR1 and CDR2 from the germline V gene are MNHEY and SVGEGT. In DNA form, the CDR3 reads TGTGCCAGCAGGGATGCGGGAGAAGATACGCAGTATTTT. It translates to CASRDAGEDTQYF.

The V call is TRBV28, the J call TRBJ1-1; D not resolved. The germline CDR1 and CDR2 sequences are MDHEN and SYDVKM. The CDR3 contains 14 residues. Trimming pared 5 bases from V and 9 bases from J, leaving 19 bases between. CDR3 sequence reads: CASSATLGKTKAFF. The CDR3, as DNA: TGTGCCAGCAGTGCCACTTTGGGTAAAACTAAAGCTTTCTTT.